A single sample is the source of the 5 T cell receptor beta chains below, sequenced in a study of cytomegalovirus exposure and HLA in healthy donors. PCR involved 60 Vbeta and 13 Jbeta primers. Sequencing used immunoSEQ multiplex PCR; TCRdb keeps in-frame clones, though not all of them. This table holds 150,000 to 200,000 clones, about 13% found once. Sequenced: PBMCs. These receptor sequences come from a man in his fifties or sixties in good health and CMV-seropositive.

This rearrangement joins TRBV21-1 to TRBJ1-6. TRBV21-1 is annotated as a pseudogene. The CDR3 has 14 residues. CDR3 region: CASTPGGVNSPLHF. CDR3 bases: TGTGCCAGCACCCCAGGAGGGGTGAACTCACCCCTCCACTTT.

The CDR3 DNA follows: TGTGCCAGTAGTAGGACCGGGACAGAGACTTCACCCCTCCACTTT. As protein: CASSRTGTETSPLHF. This chain uses TRBV19 with TRBJ1-6; 7 bases are a match to TRBD1. The CDR3 length is 15 residues. Germline V gene lookup returns CDR1 LNHDA and CDR2 SQIVND (reference sequence). The trim removed 4 bases at V and 9 bases at J, leaving 9 bases unmatched. Looking up the rest from reference TRBV19 and TRBJ1-6 gives the full variable domain: DGGITQSPKYLFRKEGQNVTLSCEQNLNHDAMYWYRQDPGQGLRLIYYSQIVNDFQKGDIAEGYSVSREKKESFPLTVTSAQKNPTAFYLCASSRTGTETSPLHFGNGTRLTVT.

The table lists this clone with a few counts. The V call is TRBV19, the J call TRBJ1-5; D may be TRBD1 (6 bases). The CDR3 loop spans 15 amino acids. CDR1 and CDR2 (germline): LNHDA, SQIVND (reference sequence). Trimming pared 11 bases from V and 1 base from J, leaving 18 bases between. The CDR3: CASLRDIRSNQPQHF. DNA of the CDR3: TGTGCCTCCCTCCGGGACATTCGGAGCAATCAGCCCCAGCATTTT. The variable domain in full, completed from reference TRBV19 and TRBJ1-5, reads DGGITQSPKYLFRKEGQNVTLSCEQNLNHDAMYWYRQDPGQGLRLIYYSQIVNDFQKGDIAEGYSVSREKKESFPLTVTSAQKNPTAFYLCASLRDIRSNQPQHFGDGTRLSIL.

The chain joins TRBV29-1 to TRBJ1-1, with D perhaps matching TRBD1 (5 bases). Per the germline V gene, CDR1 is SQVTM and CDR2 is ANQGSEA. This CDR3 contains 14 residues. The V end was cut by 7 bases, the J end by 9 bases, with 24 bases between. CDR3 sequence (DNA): TGCAGCGCAAGGGGAGGGACGGCCCCCACAAAAGCTTTCTTT. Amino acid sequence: CSARGGTAPTKAFF.

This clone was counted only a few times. Here the CDR3 DNA reads TGTGCCATCAGGGGGGGACAGGGAGCCTACGAGCAGTACTTC. Amino acids: CAIRGGQGAYEQYF. V is TRBV10-3 and J is TRBJ2-7, with TRBD1 matching 9 bases. This CDR3 has 14 amino acids. V lost 6 bases and J lost 2; bases outside the gene matches: 5. The V gene's germline CDR1 is ENHRY and CDR2 SYGVKD.